Described below is a single TCR beta chain sequence and its context. The target antigen is unknown. Other DNA sequences in this sample translate to the same CDR3. This record belongs to a study of shared clonotypes between healthy human individuals. Study-level background: The study used three CD4 naive, three CD4 memory, two CD8 naive and one CD8 memory plate per donor.

This CDR3 contains 15 residues. CDR1 and CDR2 from the germline V gene are SGHTA and FQGNSA. The V segment lost 5 bases and the J segment 0 bases; nucleotides outside the gene matches: 5. Study-wide results and limits: The sampled material consisted only of blood, and tissue repertoires are likely to differ.

Sorted subsets were amplified in replicate PCRs using 200 to 250 ng DNA, roughly 30,000 T cell genomes. The table came from immunoSEQ multiplex PCR; TCRdb's copy has only in-frame clones and leaves some out. The repertoire holds more than 2,000,000 clones, with about 92% as singletons. Free of recent acute infections or vaccinations, the donors were healthy HIV-negative adults. V and J are TRBV7-2 and TRBJ1-2, with TRBD1 matching 8 bases. The clonotype comes from a man aged 18 to 35 in good health. The sequenced material came from naive CD4+ T cells sorted from blood. The subset here: CD45RA+ positively selected. The CDR3: CASSLGTGANYGYTF. For the CDR3, the DNA is TGTGCCAGCAGCCTCGGGACAGGTGCTAACTATGGCTACACCTTC.